What follows are 30 T cell receptor beta chains derived from one specimen sequenced in a study of shared clonotypes between healthy human individuals. Sequenced by immunoSEQ multiplex PCR; TCRdb stores in-frame clones only, minus some. The data contain about 1.5 million clones, around 98% of them seen just once; the ten biggest clones take up about 0.45%. The sequenced sample consisted of naive CD4+ T cells sorted from blood. Subset given: CD45RA+ positively selected. The receptors shown here come from a man younger than 40 in good health.

The chain uses TRBV5-5 and TRBJ2-5; possibly TRBD1 for D (5 bases). The CDR3 has 18 amino acids. The germline V gene encodes CDR1 SGHKS and CDR2 YYEKEE (reference sequence). The ends were cut back, 3 bases at V and 4 bases at J, with 25 bases in the middle. The CDR3 sequence is CASSSVAQGPERGETQYF. The CDR3, as DNA: TGTGCCAGCAGCTCAGTGGCCCAGGGCCCAGAAAGGGGAGAGACCCAGTACTTC.

The genes are TRBV19 and TRBJ2-5; 13 nucleotides line up with TRBD2. This CDR3 has 17 amino acids. J was trimmed by 5 bases and V by 7 bases; bases with no gene match: 13. Germline assignment: CDR1 LNHDA and CDR2 SQIVND (reference sequence). CDR3 DNA: TGTGCCAGTAACCCGGGACTAGCGGGAACCGACAGGGAGACCCAGTACTTC. Translation: CASNPGLAGTDRETQYF.

The chain combines TRBV7-8 with TRBJ2-1; 7 bases agree with TRBD2. V lost 5 bases and J lost 8; bases outside the gene matches: 9. Germline values: CDR1 SGHVS, CDR2 FQNEAQ. The CDR3 has 14 amino acids. The CDR3 here is CASSLTDGRYEQFF. CDR3 DNA: TGTGCCAGCAGCCTCACTGACGGGAGGTATGAGCAGTTCTTC.

V gene TRBV5-1 combines with J gene TRBJ2-1; 7 nucleotides align to TRBD1. V shed 0 bases and J 6 bases; nucleotides not matched to a gene: 3. This CDR3 is 14 amino acids long. Germline V gives CDR1 SGHRS, CDR2 YFSETQ. The chain's CDR3 is CASSLVGQFNEQFF. The DNA for the CDR3 is TGCGCCAGCAGCTTGGTGGGACAGTTCAATGAGCAGTTCTTC.

The chain has TRBV6-5 and TRBJ2-7; 13 bases map to TRBD2. From germline, CDR1 is MNHEY and CDR2 SVGAGI. The V segment lost 6 bases and the J segment 7 bases; nucleotides outside the gene matches: 6. The CDR3 runs 14 residues. The CDR3 loop is CASSGLAGAREQYF. In nucleotides, the CDR3 is TGTGCCAGCAGCGGACTAGCGGGAGCAAGGGAGCAGTACTTC.

As regards this clone: This sample includes further DNA sequences coding for the same CDR3. V gene TRBV19 combines with J gene TRBJ2-6; no definite D call. Germline V gene data show CDR1 as LNHDA and CDR2 as SQIVND (reference sequence). Between the trimmed V and J ends, which lost 6 bases and 0 bases, there was a span of 3 bases. This CDR3 is 13 amino acids long. The CDR3 region has the DNA TGTGCCAGTAGGTCCTCTGGGGCCAACGTCCTGACTTTC. Its translation: CASRSSGANVLTF.

V and J are TRBV4-3 and TRBJ2-4; D ambiguous. The germline V gene has CDR1 LGHNA and CDR2 YSLEER. This CDR3 is 15 amino acids long. With 0 bases removed from V and 4 bases from J, the gap between germline ends came to 10 bases. This CDR3 reads CASSQDSPSKNIQYF. The CDR3 DNA is TGCGCCAGCAGCCAAGACAGTCCGTCGAAAAACATTCAGTACTTC.

J is TRBJ2-1 and V is TRBV5-4, with 13 bases lining up with TRBD2. The V and J ends lost 3 bases and 10 bases, in that order; junction bases with no gene match: 7. The CDR3 extends over 15 amino acids. Germline V gene sequence: CDR1 SGHNT, CDR2 YYREEE (reference sequence). The CDR3 protein is CASSSGLAGNREQFF. The CDR3 DNA is TGTGCCAGCAGCTCGGGACTAGCGGGAAATAGGGAGCAGTTCTTC.

Comment on this clone: Different DNA sequences within this sample yield the same CDR3. The chain links TRBV5-1 to TRBJ2-3; 14 bases are shared with TRBD2. Germline loops: CDR1 SGHRS, CDR2 YFSETQ. This CDR3 is 16 amino acids long. After removal of 4 bases from V and 3 bases from J, the junction contained 4 bases not matched to a gene. The CDR3 here is CASSLRLAGGTDTQYF. CDR3 nucleotide sequence: TGCGCCAGCAGCCTCCGACTAGCGGGAGGGACAGATACGCAGTATTTT.

V is TRBV7-9 and J is TRBJ1-2, with D hard to call. The CDR3 is made up of 12 amino acids. CDR1 and CDR2 from the germline V gene are SEHNR and FQNEAQ (reference sequence). V gave up 5 bases and J gave up 4 bases, with 8 bases separating them. The CDR3 spells CASSKDGYGYTF. The CDR3 coding sequence is TGTGCCAGCAGCAAGGACGGCTATGGCTACACCTTC.

The chain joins TRBV29-1 to TRBJ1-3; D gene unclear. Germline V gives CDR1 SQVTM, CDR2 ANQGSEA. The CDR3 runs 16 residues. Trimming shortened V by 4 bases and J by 0 bases, and 16 bases separated the two germline ends. CDR3 sequence reads: CSVVTLNSNSGNTIYF. The DNA for the CDR3 is TGCAGCGTTGTGACTCTTAACAGCAACTCTGGAAACACCATATATTTT.

J is TRBJ2-7 and V is TRBV9; no firm D call. The CDR3 is made up of 14 amino acids. Germline CDR1 is SGDLS and CDR2 is YYNGEE. The ends were cut back, 1 base at V and 0 bases at J, with 8 bases in the middle. Written as DNA, the CDR3 is TGTGCCAGCAGCGTATCCAGCGACTCCTACGAGCAGTACTTC. Translating gives CASSVSSDSYEQYF.

The V and J genes are TRBV15 and TRBJ2-1, with 12 bases lining up with TRBD2. Trimming removed 5 bases from V and 4 bases from J; junction bases left unmatched: 9. This CDR3 is built from 17 residues. Germline V gene data show CDR1 as LNHNV and CDR2 as YYDKDF (reference sequence). The CDR3 region is CATSPPRGTSGYNEQFF. CDR3 DNA: TGTGCCACCAGCCCTCCCAGGGGGACTAGCGGGTACAATGAGCAGTTCTTC.

The sample holds one count of this clone. This chain joins TRBV5-1 and TRBJ2-3; the match to TRBD1 covers 7 bases. CDR3 length: 16 amino acids. CDR1 and CDR2 (germline): SGHRS, YFSETQ. J was trimmed by 1 base and V by 4 bases; bases with no gene match: 9. The CDR3 region has the DNA TGCGCCAGCAGCCGATACACCGGGACAGGCACAGATACGCAGTATTTT. Translated: CASSRYTGTGTDTQYF.

On this clone itself: Other DNA sequences of this sample code for an identical CDR3. The CDR3 DNA sequence: TGCAGTGCAATACGCGGGGGCGAGCAGTACTTC. Its translation is CSAIRGGEQYF. V gene TRBV20-1 combines with J gene TRBJ2-7, with TRBD2 identical over 7 bases. V shed 6 bases, J shed 6 bases, and the junction held 5 bases outside the gene matches. The CDR3 totals 11 residues. Germline V gives CDR1 DFQATT, CDR2 SNEGSKA (reference sequence).

The J gene is TRBJ1-1, the V gene TRBV28; D gene ambiguous. Trimming shortened V by 7 bases and J by 6 bases, and 21 bases separated the two germline ends. Germline V gene data show CDR1 as MDHEN and CDR2 as SYDVKM. The CDR3 length is 15 residues. CDR3 nucleotide sequence: TGTGCCAGCACATCACCACGCAGAGTCTATCCTGAAGCTTTCTTT. This sequence encodes CASTSPRRVYPEAFF.

This sequence joins TRBV18 and TRBJ2-5; D call uncertain. CDR3 length equals 15 residues. V was pared by 4 bases and J by 5 bases, with 17 bases between. Germline CDR1 KGHSH, CDR2 LQKENI. The CDR3 nucleotides read TGTGCCAGCTCACGCAGTTCTGAGCGTTTGGAGACCCAGTACTTC. It codes for CASSRSSERLETQYF.

The chain couples TRBV5-4 to TRBJ1-2; tentatively, D is TRBD1 (5 bases). This CDR3 is 12 amino acids long. CDR1 is SGHNT, CDR2 YYREEE, per germline (reference sequence). V dropped 7 bases and J dropped 8 bases, with 15 bases sitting between them. The CDR3 protein is CASPRGRAGYTF. The CDR3 DNA follows: TGTGCCAGCCCCCGCGGCAGGGCGGGCTACACCTTC.

CDR3 bases: TGTGCCACCGCAGGGGGCACCTACAATGAGCAGTTCTTC. It codes for CATAGGTYNEQFF. The V and J genes are TRBV19 and TRBJ2-1; the match to TRBD1 covers 8 bases. This CDR3 contains 13 residues. The germline gives CDR1 LNHDA, CDR2 SQIVND (reference sequence). V was pared by 10 bases and J by 2 bases, with 4 bases of the junction left unmatched.

The V call is TRBV27, the J call TRBJ2-7; 15 nucleotides line up with TRBD2. V was clipped by 1 base and J by 0 bases; unmatched bases: 4. Germline V lookup: CDR1 MNHEY, CDR2 SMNVEV (reference sequence). The CDR3 consists of 18 residues. In nucleotides, the CDR3 is TGTGCCAGCAGTTTATTGGGACTAGCGGGAGGAAACTCCTACGAGCAGTACTTC. Protein: CASSLLGLAGGNSYEQYF.

The gene calls are TRBV28 and TRBJ2-7, with 13 nucleotides matching TRBD2. Per germline, CDR1 MDHEN and CDR2 SYDVKM. Losses at the gene ends were 3 bases for V and 3 bases for J; bases not matched to a gene: 14. The CDR3 is 19 amino acids. The CDR3 DNA sequence: TGTGCCAGCAGTTTTCAGACTAGCGGGAGGTTGGCTTCGGGCTACGAGCAGTACTTC. Amino acids: CASSFQTSGRLASGYEQYF.

The chain has TRBV6-5 and TRBJ2-7; 7 bases align to TRBD1. V shed 6 bases and J 3 bases; nucleotides not matched to a gene: 8. CDR3 length equals 14 residues. Germline V lookup: CDR1 MNHEY, CDR2 SVGAGI. CDR3 bases: TGTGCCAGCAGCAAACAGGGGCCGGGCTACGAGCAGTACTTC. It specifies CASSKQGPGYEQYF.

The rearrangement joins TRBV29-1 to TRBJ1-3; D is uncertain. The CDR3 totals 14 residues. Germline values: CDR1 SQVTM, CDR2 ANQGSEA. Trimming removed 0 bases from V and 4 bases from J, with 10 bases in between. The CDR3 DNA sequence: TGCAGCGTTGAAGATCGATGGCGGGGAAACACCATATATTTT. It encodes CSVEDRWRGNTIYF. The whole variable domain, filled in from reference TRBV29-1 and TRBJ1-3, reads SAVISQKPSRDICQRGTSLTIQCQVDSQVTMMFWYRQQPGQSLTLIATANQGSEATYESGFVIDKFPISRPNLTFSTLTVSNMSPEDSSIYLCSVEDRWRGNTIYFGEGSWLTVV.

The chain carries TRBV5-1 and TRBJ2-6; D might be TRBD1 (5 bases). Germline V CDR1 and CDR2: SGHRS, YFSETQ. The V end was cut by 0 bases, the J end by 1 base, with 8 bases between. This CDR3 has 16 residues. CDR3 region: CASSLDRQSGANVLTF. CDR3 bases: TGCGCCAGCAGCTTGGACAGACAGTCTGGGGCCAACGTCCTGACTTTC.

A single count supports this clone. The genes are TRBV5-4 and TRBJ2-3; D is undetermined. The V gene lost 2 bases and the J gene lost 0 bases, with 13 bases spanning the gap. Germline V gene data show CDR1 as SGHNT and CDR2 as YYREEE (reference sequence). This CDR3 has 16 amino acids. CDR3 in DNA: TGTGCCAGCAGCTTTGATTCCTTGCCTAGCACAGATACGCAGTATTTT. It specifies CASSFDSLPSTDTQYF.

The chain is built from TRBV10-3 and TRBJ1-1, with TRBD1 matching over 11 bases. CDR1 ENHRY and CDR2 SYGVKD come from the germline V gene. The V segment lost 6 bases and the J segment 1 base; nucleotides outside the gene matches: 4. The CDR3 length is 15 residues. As DNA, the CDR3 is TGTGCCATCAGCCGGGGACAGGGGGAGAACACTGAAGCTTTCTTT. It is translated as CAISRGQGENTEAFF.

As regards this clone: The same CDR3 can be traced to other DNA sequences in this sample. V usage is TRBV7-9 and J usage is TRBJ2-3, with 7 positions matching TRBD1. The CDR3 is 14 residues long. The J segment lost 3 bases and the V segment lost 3 bases, leaving 3 bases of the junction unmatched. Germline V gives CDR1 SEHNR, CDR2 FQNEAQ (reference sequence). CDR3 nucleotides: TGTGCCAGCAGCTTGGGACAGCCAACAGATACGCAGTATTTT. Protein sequence: CASSLGQPTDTQYF.

CDR3 coding DNA: TGTGCCAGCTCACCGAGCGAGAGGGTCGGGCAGTACTTC. It is translated as CASSPSERVGQYF. This chain links TRBV18 with TRBJ2-7; maybe TRBD2 (5 bases). CDR3 length equals 13 residues. Germline CDR1 and CDR2: KGHSH and LQKENI. V was pared by 3 bases and J by 9 bases, with 15 bases between.

The chain has TRBV6-1 and TRBJ2-7; D might be TRBD2 (5 bases). Germline-derived CDR1 and CDR2 are MNHNS and SASEGT. The CDR3 runs to 14 residues. Trimming pared 3 bases from V and 5 bases from J, leaving 14 bases between. This chain's CDR3 is CASSEFLGRDEQYF. Written as DNA, the CDR3 is TGTGCCAGCAGTGAGTTTCTAGGGAGAGACGAGCAGTACTTC.

The chain employs TRBV23-1 and TRBJ2-1; 13 bases are shared with TRBD2. TRBV23-1 is placed among ORFs of uncertain function. J lost 8 bases, V lost 2 bases, and 12 bases had no gene match. The CDR3 is made up of 18 amino acids. CDR3 sequence: CASSQLRRTSGRAHEQFF. In nucleotides, the CDR3 is TGCGCCAGCAGTCAACTACGACGAACTAGCGGGAGGGCTCATGAGCAGTTCTTC.